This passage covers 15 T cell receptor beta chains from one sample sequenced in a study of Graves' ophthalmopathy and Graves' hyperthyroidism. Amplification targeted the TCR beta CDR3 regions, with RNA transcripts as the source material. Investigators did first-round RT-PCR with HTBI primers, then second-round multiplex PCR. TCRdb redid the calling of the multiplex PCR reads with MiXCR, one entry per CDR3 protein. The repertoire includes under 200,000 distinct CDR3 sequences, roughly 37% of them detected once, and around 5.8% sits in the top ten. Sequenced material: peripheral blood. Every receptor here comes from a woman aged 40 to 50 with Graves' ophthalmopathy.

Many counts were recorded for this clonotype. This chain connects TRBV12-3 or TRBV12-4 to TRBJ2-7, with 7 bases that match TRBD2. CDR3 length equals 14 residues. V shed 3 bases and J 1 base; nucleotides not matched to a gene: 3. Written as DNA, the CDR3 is TGTGCCAGCAGTTTTGGGGGGGTTTCCTACGAGCAGTACTTC. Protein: CASSFGGVSYEQYF.

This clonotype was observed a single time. In DNA form, the CDR3 reads TGTGCCAGCTCCCGGCGACAGGGGGCCGCTCAGCCCCAGCATTTT. Its translation: CASSRRQGAAQPQHF. The chain joins TRBV28 to TRBJ1-5, with 10 bases matching TRBD1. The CDR3 contains 15 residues. Germline values: CDR1 MDHEN, CDR2 SYDVKM. J was trimmed by 6 bases and V by 8 bases; bases with no gene match: 10.

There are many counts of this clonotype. The CDR3 bases are TGTGCCAGCAGTGAAGAGGGGGTACTCACCTACGAGCAGTACTTC. This codes for CASSEEGVLTYEQYF. The rearrangement links TRBV25-1 to TRBJ2-7; possible D gene TRBD1, 6 bases. The germline V gene has CDR1 MGHDK and CDR2 SYGVNS. Trimming removed 2 bases from V and 2 bases from J, with 13 bases in between. CDR3 length: 15 amino acids.

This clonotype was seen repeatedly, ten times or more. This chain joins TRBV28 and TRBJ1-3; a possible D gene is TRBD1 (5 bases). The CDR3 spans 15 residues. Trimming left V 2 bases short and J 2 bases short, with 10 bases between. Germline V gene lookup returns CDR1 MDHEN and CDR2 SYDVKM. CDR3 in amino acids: CASSLGRVTGNTIYF. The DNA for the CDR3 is TGTGCCAGCAGTTTAGGCAGGGTGACTGGAAACACCATATATTTT.

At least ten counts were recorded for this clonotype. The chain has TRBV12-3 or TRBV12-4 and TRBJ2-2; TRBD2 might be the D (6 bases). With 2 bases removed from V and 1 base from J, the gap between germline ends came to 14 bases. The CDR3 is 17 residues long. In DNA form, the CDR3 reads TGTGCCAGCAGTTTAAGCCCCGGGACTCTGAACACCGGGGAGCTGTTTTTT. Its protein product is CASSLSPGTLNTGELFF.

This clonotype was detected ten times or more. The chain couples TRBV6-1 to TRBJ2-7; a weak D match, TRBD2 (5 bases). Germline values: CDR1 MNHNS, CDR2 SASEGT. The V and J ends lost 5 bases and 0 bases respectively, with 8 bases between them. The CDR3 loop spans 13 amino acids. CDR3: CASSRGPSYEQYF. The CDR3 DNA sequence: TGTGCCAGCAGTCGCGGGCCCTCCTACGAGCAGTACTTC.

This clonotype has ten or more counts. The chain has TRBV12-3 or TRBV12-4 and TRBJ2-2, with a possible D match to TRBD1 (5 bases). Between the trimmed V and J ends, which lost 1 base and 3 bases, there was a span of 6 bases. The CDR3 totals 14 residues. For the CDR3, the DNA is TGTGCCAGCAGTTTAGTAGGGGACACCGGGGAGCTGTTTTTT. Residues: CASSLVGDTGELFF.

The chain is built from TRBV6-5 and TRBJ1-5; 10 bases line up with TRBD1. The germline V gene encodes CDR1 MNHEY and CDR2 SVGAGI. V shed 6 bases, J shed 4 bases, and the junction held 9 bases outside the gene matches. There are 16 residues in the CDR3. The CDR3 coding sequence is TGTGCCAGCAGCTTAGGAGCGGACAGGGGGAATCAGCCCCAGCATTTT. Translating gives CASSLGADRGNQPQHF.

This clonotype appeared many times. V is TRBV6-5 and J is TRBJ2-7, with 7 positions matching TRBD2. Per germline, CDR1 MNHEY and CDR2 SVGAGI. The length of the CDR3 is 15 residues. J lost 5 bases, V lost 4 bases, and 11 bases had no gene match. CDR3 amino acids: CASSSYVSGANEQYF. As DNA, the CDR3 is TGTGCCAGCAGTTCTTATGTGAGCGGGGCCAACGAGCAGTACTTC.

The CDR3 sequence: CASSLVASGPNTGELFF. The CDR3, as DNA: TGCGCCAGCAGCTTGGTTGCGTCAGGCCCGAACACCGGGGAGCTGTTTTTT. The chain recombines TRBV5-1 with TRBJ2-2; no definite D call. The CDR3 consists of 17 residues. Deletions cut 0 bases from V and 0 bases from J, with 12 bases between. Per the germline V gene, CDR1 is SGHRS and CDR2 is YFSETQ.

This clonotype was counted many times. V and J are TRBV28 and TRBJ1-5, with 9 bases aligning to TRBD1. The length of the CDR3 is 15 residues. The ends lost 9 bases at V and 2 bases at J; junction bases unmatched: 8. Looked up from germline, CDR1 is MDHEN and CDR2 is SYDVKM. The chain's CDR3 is CASNRGRVGNQPQHF. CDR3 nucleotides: TGTGCCAGTAACAGGGGGCGGGTGGGCAATCAGCCCCAGCATTTT.

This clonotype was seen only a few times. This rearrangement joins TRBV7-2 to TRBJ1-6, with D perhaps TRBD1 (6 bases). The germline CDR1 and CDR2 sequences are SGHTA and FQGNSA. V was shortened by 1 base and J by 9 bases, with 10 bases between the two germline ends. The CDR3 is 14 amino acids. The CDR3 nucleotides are TGTGCCAGCAGCTTAGGGGACATCGGTTCACCCCTCCACTTT. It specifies CASSLGDIGSPLHF.

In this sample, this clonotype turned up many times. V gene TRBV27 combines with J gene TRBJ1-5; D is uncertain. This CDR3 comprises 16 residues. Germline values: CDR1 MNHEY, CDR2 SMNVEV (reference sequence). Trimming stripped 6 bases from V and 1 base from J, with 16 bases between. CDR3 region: CASRPEKGASNQPQHF. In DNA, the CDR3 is TGTGCCAGCAGACCTGAGAAGGGTGCGAGCAATCAGCCCCAGCATTTT.

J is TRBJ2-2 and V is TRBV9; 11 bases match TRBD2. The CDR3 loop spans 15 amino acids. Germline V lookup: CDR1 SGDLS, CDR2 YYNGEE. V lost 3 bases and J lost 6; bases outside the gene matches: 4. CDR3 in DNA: TGTGCCAGCAGCGCCCTTAGCGGGAGGGCCGGGGAGCTGTTTTTT. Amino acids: CASSALSGRAGELFF.

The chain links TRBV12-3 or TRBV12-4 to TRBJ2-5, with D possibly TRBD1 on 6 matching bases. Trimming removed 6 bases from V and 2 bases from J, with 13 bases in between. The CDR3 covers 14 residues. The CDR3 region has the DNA TGTGCCAGCAGCGTGGGGACAATGCAAGAGACCCAGTACTTC. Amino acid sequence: CASSVGTMQETQYF.